The sample holds a few counts of the clone carrying this TCR beta chain. The antigen is unknown. The PCR was carried out with 60 Vbeta primers and 13 Jbeta primers. The table came from immunoSEQ multiplex PCR; TCRdb's copy has only in-frame clones and leaves some out. The top ten hold 1.8% of the sample, which has about 200,000 clones, roughly 70% seen once. The entry originates in a study of cytomegalovirus exposure and HLA in healthy donors. Study-wide findings and caveats: Information on immune exposure was restricted to one variable (CMV serostatus).

This CDR3 region has 15 residues. The V and J ends lost 4 bases and 5 bases respectively, with 17 bases between them. CDR1 and CDR2 (germline): LNHDA, SQIVND (reference sequence). V usage is TRBV19 and J usage is TRBJ2-5; D is possibly TRBD2 (5 bases). The sequence derives from a woman in her thirties in good health and CMV-seronegative. The specimen was PBMCs. The CDR3 region is CASSRLERESETQYF. CDR3 in DNA: TGTGCCAGTAGTAGGCTGGAAAGGGAGTCGGAGACCCAGTACTTC.